This T cell receptor (beta chain) derives from a study of cytomegalovirus exposure and HLA in healthy donors (dated by TCRdb to 2015 to 2018). About the study as a whole: In an earlier analysis of some 610 of the donors, about 270 Gb of sequence data and 100 million or so unique TCR beta sequences from roughly 190 million T cells were reported. Along with the approximately 670-subject first cohort, a separate validation cohort of about 110 different subjects was used. In a later genetic analysis, genome-wide SNP genotypes for about three fifths of the 666 donors were used, and that subset was treated as a discovery cohort. The genetic ancestry cluster associated with self-reported Caucasian donors included about four fifths of the approximately 410 genotyped donors. Both class I and class II loci were covered by HLA typing, at four-digit resolution. High-throughput TCR immunosequencing, statistical association of individual TCRs with disease status, and machine learning were combined to predict cytomegalovirus infection status. In an earlier analysis of a few hundred of the donors, high-throughput TCR beta sequencing was used to judge whether each TCR beta V gene segment behaved as functional or pseudogenic. An early release that covered approximately 600 HLA-typed donors contained approximately 290 gigabases of sequencing data and about 93 million unique TCR sequences. The number of donors typed differed by locus, with roughly 620-630 for A, B, C, DRB1 and DQB1, around 560 for DQA1, about 610 for DPA1, and approximately 470 for DPB1. Alongside the repertoire data, information on donor age, sex, ethnicity and CMV serostatus was compiled. A later analysis re-analyzed previously published TCR beta repertoires from roughly 690 donors and added high-resolution HLA genotyping to study TCR occurrence patterns. Roughly 5 DR-DQ haplotypes were treated as single units for association and clustering because of strong linkage in the cohort. Rather than using new phenotypic data, the later analysis identified candidate immune exposures from TCR beta sequences and from how often those sequences occurred across donors. The aim of the study was to test whether cataloging public T cell receptors could identify signatures of past pathogen exposure. All discovery cohort repertoires had been generated using a single sequencing platform. Among around 400 genotyped donors of the cohort, an average of around 250,000 unique TCR beta nucleotide sequences was sequenced per donor, of which roughly 18% were non-productive. Using immunosequencing, the study profiled T cell repertoires from around 680 subjects and related those repertoires to cytomegalovirus serostatus. Points the paper makes about the study in general: Linkage disequilibrium might explain the correlated functional status among segregating V segments, but an unknown experimental factor could not be excluded. Most TCR sequences were seen in very few donors, while some public TCRs were found in many individuals. According to a later analysis, most CMV-associated TCR beta chains appeared to be HLA-restricted, and the HLA associations seemed to be driven largely by CMV exposure. In a later analysis, HLA-associated TCR beta chains were found to be more clonally expanded and to have lower generation probabilities than equally common non-associated chains. Cytomegalovirus status was reported to be diagnosed by the classifier with high specificity and sensitivity in both the original and validation cohorts. The 87-base-pair reads could not distinguish some IMGT-functional V segments, including TRBV6-2 and TRBV6-3, so those segments were excluded. In an earlier analysis of more than 500 of the donors, most TCR beta V segments appeared in productive rearrangements about 87% or about 30% of the time, broadly matching IMGT annotations. An association between a missense DCLRE1C variant and V-gene and J-gene trimming of TCR beta chains was found in a later genetic analysis and replicated in an independent cohort. The only immune exposure information available for the cohort was CMV serostatus. A cluster of highly shared sequence variants was judged likely to represent a technical artifact of the sequencing pipeline. This cohort had only TCR beta chains sequenced, and the lack of alpha or paired-chain data limited which features could be detected. It was suggested by the authors that the approach could potentially be generalized to other disease states and immunological phenotypes. In a later analysis, several top co-occurrence clusters were reported to appear linked to parvovirus B19, influenza, CMV and Epstein-Barr virus. Because HLA typing was missing for some donors at each locus, association tests included only the typed subset. A further reported finding was that TCR beta sequences accurately predicted the HLA-A and HLA-B alleles for most subjects in the first cohort. In the study, around 160 TCR beta chains were listed as associated with cytomegalovirus. In a later analysis, 16,951 TCR beta sequences were associated with specific HLA alleles at a false discovery rate of 0.05. Roughly uniform sequencing depth across donors was assumed in presence/absence analyses, although this assumption may not hold. When HLA alleles, especially DR and DQ, strongly co-occurred, TCR associations were difficult to assign to individual alleles. According to a later analysis, TCR association rates differed among HLA loci, with DRB1 alleles showing the most associated TCRs and HLA-C alleles showing the fewest. In vitro tests confirmed that a few of the cytomegalovirus-associated TCR beta chains recognize cytomegalovirus antigens. The earlier analysis of some 560 of the donors excluded approximately 15 rarely observed V segments, including chromosome 9 orphons, because counts were too low. In a later genetic analysis, fewer N-insertions in productive TCRs were reported among donors in an Asian-associated ancestry cluster than the roughly 700-donor mean.

In total, more than 500 healthy bone marrow donors made up the cohort. Cohort members were all nominally healthy when sampled, although unrecorded immune exposures were likely present. The donor tested CMV seronegative and was one of the 352 seronegative cohort members. Every donor gave a peripheral blood sample, and the peripheral blood mononuclear cells from that sample were used for TCR beta sequencing. Genomic DNA was extracted from the blood cell samples with the Qiagen DNeasy Blood Extraction Kit. Concerning this clone: Its antigen has not been determined. No quality values exist for individual bases; no much larger clone is one base distant.

The method behind the library was the immunoSEQ multiplex PCR assay. For the multiplex PCR, a mixture combining 60 forward primers for TCR Vbeta segments and 13 reverse primers for TCR Jbeta segments was used. Amplification of the CDR3 region of rearranged TCR beta genes was performed with a multiplex PCR assay on genomic DNA. On the Illumina HiSeq System, the amplified TCR beta libraries were sequenced as 87-base-pair reads. As for the original processing: In a later analysis, roughly 80 million unique TCR beta chains were counted across the 650 to 750 repertoires, and roughly 10 million of these chains were shared by at least two donors. A nearest-neighbor algorithm error-corrected the raw reads and collapsed the reads into unique sequences, merging closely related sequences to remove PCR and sequencing errors. Alignment of CDR3 sequences to IMGT reference sequences was used to assign V, D and J gene segments. Each retained sequence needed at least a six-nucleotide match to both a V gene segment and a J gene segment. A rearrangement counted as productive if the CDR3 had no stop codons and remained in frame with V and J, and every other rearrangement counted as non-productive. CDR3 was defined by IMGT convention, running from the second conserved V-encoded cysteine to the conserved J-encoded phenylalanine. Sequences without an unambiguous match to a single V gene segment were excluded from the earlier analysis of 500 to 700 of the donors. In an earlier analysis of some 590 of the donors, a V segment was called functional when productive rearrangements were above 56.7%, and segregating when the standard deviation between donors exceeded 5%. A statistical classification framework was built to diagnose cytomegalovirus status from the catalog of TCR beta chain sequences. In a later analysis, V and J genes were assigned by comparing TCR nucleotide sequences against IMGT/GENE-DB human TR gene sequences. A later analysis assigned CDR3 sequences and most-parsimonious VDJ recombination scenarios with the TCRdist pipeline. A later analysis defined each TCR beta chain by its CDR3 amino acid sequence plus V-gene family, and excluded reads lacking a unique V-gene family. In a later analysis, around 650 highly shared, low-generation-probability nucleotide sequences were removed to address suspected cross-contamination and a sequencing artifact. In a later analysis, a clonal expansion index for each public chain was calculated from normalized within-repertoire ranks of inferred template counts. In a later analysis, generation probabilities were computed with a VDJ recombination model fitted to out-of-frame rearrangements, and the resulting probabilities were checked against IGoR. Hypergeometric tests were used in a later analysis to score TCR-TCR, TCR-HLA and TCR-CMV co-occurrence, with a repertoire-size bias correction applied to the TCR pairs. To estimate false discovery rates, a later analysis permuted the HLA or CMV assignments 20 times. A later analysis grouped co-occurring TCRs with DBSCAN, adding TCRdist sequence similarity when clustering within HLA-allele-positive subsets. Repertoires with fewer than 30,000 or more than 120,000 public chains, plus five repertoires with anomalous nucleotide sharing, were excluded from co-occurrence clustering. Here the immuneACCESS table is served through TCRdb, limited to in-frame sequences with V and J called. Missing clones are a known gap in these copies; in checked studies unresolved V genes cover under half, and the rest lacks a known reason. That table furnishes V, J and clone size, whereas the DNA furnished D and trimming. The sample yields around 220,000 clones; roughly 84% were counted once. The ten largest clones add up to around 1.5% of the sample.

Between the V and J ends, shortened by 7 bases and 9 bases respectively, the junction contains 19 bases. The CDR3 starts with the cysteine, ends with the phenylalanine, and has 14 residues. The kept DNA is CDR3 alone, 42 bases in frame from the first base. The origin of this receptor is a girl aged 5-17 years in good health and CMV-seronegative. The rearranged segments are TRBV23-1 and TRBJ2-1; TRBD2 is perhaps the D gene, given 5 matching bases. TRBV23-1 is marked as an open reading frame, function uncertain. The sequencing sample was made of PBMCs. CDR3 loop: CASTSSFGRVEQFF. The DNA sequence reads TGCGCCAGCACCTCTAGCTTTGGTCGTGTTGAGCAGTTCTTC.